Presented here are 8 T cell receptor beta chains from one specimen sequenced in a study. TCRdb passed the 5' RACE reads through MiXCR, listing each CDR3 protein once. The repertoire holds 6,500 to 7,000 distinct CDR3 sequences, with 50% as singletons. The material sequenced was naive CD4+ T cells sorted from a lymph node. The subset: naive CD4+ T cells, CD4+CD45RA+CD25-. The source of these receptors is a female donor with breast cancer.

The J gene is TRBJ2-5, the V gene TRBV7-3; D perhaps matches TRBD1 (6 bases). Germline V gene sequence: CDR1 SGHTA, CDR2 FQGTGA. The V end was cut by 5 bases, the J end by 1 base, with 14 bases between. The CDR3 is 15 residues long. The CDR3 here is CASSLLVRGQETQYF. For the CDR3, the DNA is TGTGCCAGCAGCCTACTAGTCAGGGGCCAAGAGACCCAGTACTTC.

A few counts support this clonotype. This chain links TRBV20-1 with TRBJ2-5; 10 positions match TRBD2. Germline trimming cut 4 bases from V and 4 bases from J; bases unmatched to any gene: 9. The CDR3 is 15 amino acids. In germline, CDR1 is DFQATT, CDR2 SNEGSKA (reference sequence). The CDR3 reads CSANIAGGVIETQYF. The CDR3 nucleotides are TGCAGTGCTAATATAGCGGGGGGAGTTATAGAGACCCAGTACTTC.

This clonotype has only one observation. V gene TRBV12-3 or TRBV12-4 combines with J gene TRBJ2-6; tentative D call: TRBD1 (5 bases). This CDR3 has 14 amino acids. V lost 7 bases and J 8 bases, leaving 15 bases between the germline ends. CDR3 sequence: CASTRATVTNVLTF. In DNA, the CDR3 is TGTGCCAGCACCAGAGCGACAGTTACCAACGTCCTGACTTTC.

V gene TRBV6-5 combines with J gene TRBJ1-6; D uncertain. The V and J ends lost 5 bases and 0 bases respectively, with 14 bases between them. Germline loops: CDR1 MNHEY, CDR2 SVGAGI. The CDR3 is made up of 17 amino acids. This CDR3 reads CASSRWSEGSYNSPLHF. For the CDR3, the DNA is TGTGCCAGCAGTAGATGGTCGGAGGGCTCCTATAATTCACCCCTCCACTTT.

The chain links TRBV6-4 to TRBJ2-1, with 8 nucleotides matching TRBD2. The CDR3 contains 16 residues. The V segment lost 6 bases and the J segment 0 bases; nucleotides outside the gene matches: 7. Germline V gene sequence: CDR1 MRHNA, CDR2 SNTAGT. The CDR3 loop reads CASSRLAISSYNEQFF. CDR3 DNA: TGTGCCAGCAGCAGACTAGCGATCAGCTCCTACAATGAGCAGTTCTTC.

This CDR3 is CSVAIRDRSEAFF. In DNA form, the CDR3 reads TGCAGCGTTGCCATCCGGGACAGATCTGAAGCTTTCTTT. The rearrangement joins TRBV29-1 to TRBJ1-1, with TRBD1 identical over 7 bases. Germline V gene sequence: CDR1 SQVTM, CDR2 ANQGSEA. After removal of 4 bases from V and 6 bases from J, the junction contained 8 bases not matched to a gene. The CDR3 covers 13 residues.

The chain employs TRBV6-1 and TRBJ1-1, with a weak D call TRBD1 (5 bases). V lost 3 bases and J lost 3, with 14 bases in between. This CDR3 is built from 15 residues. The germline gives CDR1 MNHNS, CDR2 SASEGT. The CDR3 coding sequence is TGTGCCAGCAGTGACGGGCAGGGACCGTACACTGAAGCTTTCTTT. Protein product: CASSDGQGPYTEAFF.

This chain uses TRBV12-3 or TRBV12-4 with TRBJ2-1; D unresolved. There are 14 residues in the CDR3. V gave up 2 bases and J gave up 5 bases, with 10 bases separating them. The CDR3 nucleotides read TGTGCCAGCAGTTTATATCAGGTGGACAATGAGCAGTTCTTC. Translating gives CASSLYQVDNEQFF.